This T cell receptor beta chain was captured in a study of cytomegalovirus exposure and HLA in healthy donors. Study-wide findings and caveats: Rarity characterized most TCR sequences, yet some public TCRs appeared in many donors.

Sequenced by immunoSEQ multiplex PCR; TCRdb stores in-frame clones only, minus some. The table lists around 200,000 clones, about 81% of them singletons. From germline, CDR1 is SGDLS and CDR2 YYNGEE. The CDR3 length is 16 residues. The V end lost 4 bases, the J end lost 0 bases, and 15 bases lay between the germline ends. As regards this clone: Its antigen is unknown.

The chain carries TRBV9 and TRBJ2-3; D remains unclear. Sequencing used PBMCs. The receptor comes from a woman in her twenties or thirties in good health and CMV-seronegative. CDR3 amino acids: CASSLTAYSSTDTQYF. DNA for the CDR3: TGTGCCAGCAGCCTAACAGCTTATTCTAGCACAGATACGCAGTATTTT.